This record concerns one T cell receptor beta chain sequence. The antigen remains undetermined. Germline assignment: CDR1 DFQATT and CDR2 SNEGSKA (reference sequence). The CDR3 is 13 amino acids. cDNA encoding TCR beta was synthesized via 5'RACE template switching incorporating UMIs. Following a re-call of the 5' RACE reads, TCRdb has one entry per CDR3 protein and lacks DNA. This sample's clone table lists almost 450,000 distinct CDR3 sequences. The record originates from a study of T cells expressing NK-cell markers. Study summary: The TCR beta repertoires originated in sorted CD3+CD56+NKG2C+, CD3+CD56+NKG2C- and CD3+CD56-NKG2C+ T cells.

Findings of the study overall: The dominant NKG2C+ clonotypes represented roughly 1.0-7.5% of CD8+ T cells in five to seven donors. Researchers report these clonotypes also headed the CD3+CD56-NKG2C+ fraction in four donors.

The sequence derives from a woman aged 18 to 75 in good health. The chain joins TRBV20-1 to TRBJ2-3; without DNA, the TCRdb call of TRBD1 cannot be checked. The sample consisted of blood T cells: a sorted CD56 or NKG2C T cell subset, CD4+ or CD8+ T cells, or bulk PBMC T cells (not recorded which). The CDR3 spells CSETGTSTDTQYF.